A single sample gave rise to the 12 T cell receptor beta chains below, sequenced in a study of cytotoxic CD8 clonotypes in ibrutinib-treated CLL. Sequencing was performed with immunoSEQ multiplex PCR; in TCRdb, only in-frame clones are kept and a portion is missing. The table has about 160,000 clones, approximately 80% seen once. Here the sequenced sample was PBMCs, taken after 24 months of ibrutinib treatment. The receptors here all came from a human donor with chronic lymphocytic leukemia.

The rearrangement uses TRBV6-6 and TRBJ2-4, with D perhaps matching TRBD1 (6 bases). This CDR3 comprises 13 residues. Germline CDR1 MNHNY, CDR2 SVGAGI (reference sequence). V dropped 11 bases and J dropped 1 base, with 12 bases sitting between them. CDR3 amino acids: CAVSRGAKNIQYF. Here the CDR3 DNA reads TGTGCCGTGAGCAGGGGCGCCAAAAACATTCAGTACTTC.

The V call is TRBV9, the J call TRBJ1-3; the D gene is possibly TRBD1 (5 bases). This CDR3 comprises 16 residues. The germline V gene has CDR1 SGDLS and CDR2 YYNGEE. The V end was cut by 0 bases, the J end by 3 bases, with 13 bases between. The CDR3 DNA sequence: TGTGCCAGCAGCGTAGAACCAGGGTTGGTTGGAAACACCATATATTTT. Encoded protein: CASSVEPGLVGNTIYF.

The rearrangement joins TRBV7-6 to TRBJ1-1, with 7 nucleotides matching TRBD1. The V and J ends lost 5 bases and 1 base, in that order; junction bases with no gene match: 1. Germline assignment: CDR1 SGHVS and CDR2 FNYEAQ. CDR3 length equals 13 residues. The DNA of the CDR3 is TGTGCCAGCAGCCGGGACAGGAACACTGAAGCTTTCTTT. It yields the protein CASSRDRNTEAFF.

This clone was found many times. V is TRBV28 and J is TRBJ2-7; 9 bases are shared with TRBD2. The CDR3 extends over 15 amino acids. V was clipped by 6 bases and J by 3 bases; unmatched bases: 9. The V gene's germline CDR1 is MDHEN and CDR2 SYDVKM. CDR3 bases: TGTGCCAGCAGGATTCTAGCGGGAATATACTACGAGCAGTACTTC. This sequence encodes CASRILAGIYYEQYF.

The chain is built from TRBV4-1 and TRBJ1-5; 10 positions match TRBD1. V was pared by 4 bases and J by 3 bases, with 3 bases of the junction left unmatched. The CDR3 extends over 15 amino acids. Germline V CDR1 and CDR2: MGHRA, YSYEKL. CDR3 residues: CASSRQGAYNQPQHF. CDR3 DNA sequence: TGCGCCAGCAGCCGACAGGGGGCCTACAATCAGCCCCAGCATTTT.

This clone was picked up one time. V usage is TRBV11-2 and J usage is TRBJ2-3, with a tentative D call TRBD2 (6 bases). V gave up 3 bases and J gave up 2 bases, with 15 bases separating them. CDR3 length equals 16 residues. The germline gives CDR1 SGHAT, CDR2 FQNNGV. In DNA form, the CDR3 reads TGTGCCAGCAGCTTTGGAGGGAGGTACCACACAGATACGCAGTATTTT. It translates to CASSFGGRYHTDTQYF.

This clone was seen a few times. The chain couples TRBV7-2 to TRBJ2-3; no reliable D call. The V end lost 8 bases, the J end lost 2 bases, and 5 bases lay between the germline ends. The CDR3 covers 11 residues. In germline, CDR1 is SGHTA, CDR2 FQGNSA. In DNA form, the CDR3 reads TGTGCCAGCGCTACCACAGATACGCAGTATTTT. Translated: CASATTDTQYF. Based on the CDR3 plus reference TRBV7-2 and TRBJ2-3, the full variable domain is GAGVSQSPSNKVTEKGKDVELRCDPISGHTALYWYRQSLGQGLEFLIYFQGNSAPDKSGLPSDRFSAERTGGSVSTLTIQRTQQEDSAVYLCASATTDTQYFGPGTRLTVL.

V gene TRBV30 combines with J gene TRBJ1-5; 7 bases align to TRBD1. CDR1 and CDR2 from the germline V gene are GTSNPN and SVGIG (reference sequence). V was clipped by 2 bases and J by 7 bases; unmatched bases: 8. This CDR3 is built from 14 residues. The chain's CDR3 is CAWSFTRGGQPQHF. The CDR3 DNA is TGTGCCTGGAGTTTCACCCGAGGGGGCCAGCCCCAGCATTTT.

The chain carries TRBV19 and TRBJ1-5; D remains ambiguous. The CDR3 contains 15 residues. The V end lost 3 bases, the J end lost 4 bases, and 13 bases lay between the germline ends. Germline V gene data show CDR1 as LNHDA and CDR2 as SQIVND (reference sequence). The CDR3 nucleotides read TGTGCCAGTAGTATTGGTGGATTCGGGAATCAGCCCCAGCATTTT. Residues: CASSIGGFGNQPQHF.

J is TRBJ2-1 and V is TRBV29-1; D not resolved. CDR1 and CDR2 (germline): SQVTM, ANQGSEA. This CDR3 is 15 amino acids long. Trimming cost V 6 bases and J 1 base, with 16 bases left between them. The DNA for the CDR3 is TGCAGCGTGGCGGTAGGGTACGGGTCCTACAATGAGCAGTTCTTC. Translated: CSVAVGYGSYNEQFF.

The chain uses TRBV10-3 and TRBJ1-1, with TRBD1 as a possible D gene (6 bases). This CDR3 contains 15 residues. Germline V gene data show CDR1 as ENHRY and CDR2 as SYGVKD. Trimming removed 5 bases at V and 2 bases at J, with 15 bases between. The CDR3 DNA is TGTGCCATCAGTCCCTCTTGGGGGCCTAACACTGAAGCTTTCTTT. Translation: CAISPSWGPNTEAFF.

The J gene is TRBJ1-1, the V gene TRBV19, with no clear D. V lost 9 bases to trimming and J lost 2 bases, with 7 bases between them. The CDR3 has 11 residues. In germline, CDR1 is LNHDA, CDR2 SQIVND (reference sequence). CDR3: CASQVNTEAFF. In DNA form, the CDR3 reads TGTGCCAGCCAAGTAAACACTGAAGCTTTCTTT.